This T cell receptor (beta chain) emerged from a study of T-cell memory formation after mild COVID-19. Study summary: Across donors, TCR clusters were largely donor specific.

A 5'RACE reaction primed in the constant segment made cDNA libraries of TCR alpha and TCR beta, and these carried sample barcodes and UMIs. TCRdb called the 5' RACE reads again in MiXCR, with one record for every CDR3 protein. The sample lists roughly 40,000 distinct CDR3 sequences, around 6.3% occurring once. The study's findings and limits: Mainly CM and EM harbored the contracting CD4+ clones; mainly EMRA harbored the CD8+ ones. Later expanders leaned CD4+, whereas clones that contracted between day 15 and 85 were balanced CD4/CD8.

This clonotype was seen only a few times. The antigen is not known. The germline CDR1 and CDR2 sequences are MDHEN and SYDVKM. V lost 2 bases, J lost 5 bases, and 4 bases stayed unmatched. This CDR3 region has 14 residues. The rearrangement links TRBV28 to TRBJ1-2; TRBD1 aligns across 8 bases. The sequence was obtained from an adult who had mild COVID-19 (a few samples of this study predate the infection). Cell type and time point are not known. Material: PBMCs or a T cell subset sorted from them (not recorded which). CDR3 in DNA: TGTGCCAGCAGTTTACCCAGGGGGCTTTATGGCTACACCTTC. Its protein product is CASSLPRGLYGYTF.